These 15 T cell receptor beta chains came from one sample sequenced in a study of T-cell reconstitution after alpha-beta-depleted transplantation in children. Construction of the TCRbeta library involved unique molecular identifiers. TCRdb called the PCR reads again in MiXCR, with one record for every CDR3 protein. Of 200,000 to 250,000 distinct CDR3 sequences in the sample, 7.5% to 9.5% were seen once. The sequences come from PBMCs, mostly from graft donor cells, collected 180 days after TCRalphabeta/CD19-depleted stem cell transplant. The receptors were gathered from a male patient aged 10 to 17 who had a stem cell transplant for acute lymphoblastic leukemia, so the T cells may come from the graft donor.

This clonotype was detected many times. The chain joins TRBV20-1 to TRBJ1-2, with D hard to call. V shed 6 bases and J shed 4 bases, with 15 bases lying between them. The CDR3 extends over 13 amino acids. Per the germline V gene, CDR1 is DFQATT and CDR2 is SNEGSKA (reference sequence). The CDR3 sequence is CSAADDGSYGYTF. CDR3 coding DNA: TGCAGTGCCGCCGACGACGGCAGCTATGGCTACACCTTC.

This clonotype came up many times. This chain joins TRBV20-1 and TRBJ1-2; D is unclear. Germline V gene data show CDR1 as DFQATT and CDR2 as SNEGSKA (reference sequence). CDR3 size: 13 residues. The V gene lost 5 bases and the J gene lost 2 bases, with 12 bases spanning the gap. The CDR3 DNA reads TGCAGTGCTTCCCTCCCAGCCAACTATGGCTACACCTTC. As protein: CSASLPANYGYTF.

This clonotype was seen many times. This chain links TRBV10-3 with TRBJ1-1; unclear D gene. In germline, CDR1 is ENHRY, CDR2 SYGVKD. Trimming shortened V by 7 bases and J by 2 bases, and 11 bases separated the two germline ends. This CDR3 has 13 amino acids. CDR3 in DNA: TGTGCCATCAAAAGGGAAATCAACACTGAAGCTTTCTTT. Amino acids: CAIKREINTEAFF.

This clonotype was recorded at least ten times. Here the CDR3 DNA reads TGTGCCCGACTAGGCCGGATAGCGGGGGGTAGAACCGGGGAGCTGTTTTTT. Translating it yields CARLGRIAGGRTGELFF. The V and J genes are TRBV10-3 and TRBJ2-2, with 10 bases aligning to TRBD2. V was pared by 11 bases and J by 5 bases, with 17 bases of the junction left unmatched. Germline values: CDR1 ENHRY, CDR2 SYGVKD. The CDR3 extends over 17 amino acids.

This clonotype showed up many times. Here the CDR3 reads CASSLGSGTGETQYF. Written as DNA, the CDR3 is TGTGCCAGCAGTTTGGGTAGCGGGACGGGCGAGACCCAGTACTTC. The V gene is TRBV28, the J gene TRBJ2-5; 8 bases match TRBD2. CDR1 MDHEN and CDR2 SYDVKM come from the germline V gene. The CDR3 consists of 15 residues. V was clipped by 3 bases and J by 5 bases; unmatched bases: 8.

This clonotype showed up many times. The chain employs TRBV9 and TRBJ1-1; D might be TRBD1 (6 bases). The CDR3 runs to 12 residues. V lost 4 bases, J lost 6 bases, and 10 bases lay in between. Germline assignment: CDR1 SGDLS and CDR2 YYNGEE. The DNA of the CDR3 is TGTGCCAGCAGCCAAACAGGGCCTGAAGCTTTCTTT. Translation: CASSQTGPEAFF.

In this sample, this clonotype turned up many times. The V call is TRBV29-1, the J call TRBJ2-7; D perhaps matches TRBD1 (6 bases). Germline lookup yields CDR1 SQVTM and CDR2 ANQGSEA. The CDR3 is 13 amino acids. V dropped 4 bases and J dropped 1 base, with 11 bases sitting between them. CDR3 sequence reads: CSVVTGNSYEQYF. The CDR3 DNA is TGCAGCGTTGTTACAGGGAATTCCTACGAGCAGTACTTC.

Comments on this clonotype: Since a much larger clone is just one base distant, this may be a read error. This chain connects TRBV9 to TRBJ1-1; 8 nucleotides match TRBD1. With V trimmed by 8 bases and J by 11 bases, 14 bases remained unmatched. CDR1 and CDR2 (germline): SGDLS, YYNGEE. This CDR3 has 13 amino acids. The chain's CDR3 is CASKPQGASRAFF. In DNA form, the CDR3 reads TGTGCCAGTAAGCCTCAGGGGGCCTCGAGGGCTTTCTTT.

This clonotype appeared many times. This rearrangement joins TRBV9 to TRBJ1-4; possible D gene TRBD1, 5 bases. Trimming cost V 0 bases and J 12 bases, with 9 bases left between them. CDR1 is SGDLS, CDR2 YYNGEE, per germline. The CDR3 length is 12 residues. The CDR3 bases are TGTGCCAGCAGCGTAGTCCAGGGAGAACTGTTTTTT. Amino acids: CASSVVQGELFF.

Ten or more counts support this clonotype. This rearrangement joins TRBV20-1 to TRBJ2-2; tentatively, D is TRBD2 (6 bases). Germline V CDR1 and CDR2: DFQATT, SNEGSKA (reference sequence). The CDR3 consists of 14 residues. Trimming removed 2 bases from V and 6 bases from J, with 13 bases in between. CDR3 region: CSARLTAGSGELFF. As DNA, the CDR3 is TGCAGTGCTAGACTTACGGCGGGATCCGGGGAGCTGTTTTTT.

V is TRBV18 and J is TRBJ2-7, with 7 bases identical to TRBD2. The CDR3 covers 14 residues. Germline V gene data show CDR1 as KGHSH and CDR2 as LQKENI. The J segment lost 6 bases and the V segment lost 4 bases, leaving 9 bases of the junction unmatched. CDR3 protein: CASSLGASGSEQYF. The CDR3 DNA is TGTGCCAGCTCACTAGGCGCTAGCGGTAGCGAGCAGTACTTC.

This clonotype was seen more than once but under ten times. The gene calls are TRBV19 and TRBJ2-7; weak D call: TRBD1 (6 bases). The V end lost 1 base, the J end lost 3 bases, and 16 bases lay between the germline ends. Looked up from germline, CDR1 is LNHDA and CDR2 is SQIVND (reference sequence). The CDR3 runs to 16 residues. CDR3 nucleotides: TGTGCCAGTAGTATAGTAGCAGGGGCGGTCTTCTACGAGCAGTACTTC. This gives the protein CASSIVAGAVFYEQYF.

This clonotype appeared many times. The V call is TRBV12-3 or TRBV12-4, the J call TRBJ2-7, with D perhaps assigned TRBD1 or TRBD2 (5 bases each). This CDR3 spans 14 amino acids. The V gene lost 1 base and the J gene lost 4 bases, with 11 bases spanning the gap. The CDR3 spells CASSLGGLGYEQYF. Written as DNA, the CDR3 is TGTGCCAGCAGTTTAGGGGGGTTGGGATACGAGCAGTACTTC.

This clonotype was recorded at least ten times. The rearrangement links TRBV6-1 to TRBJ1-4; unclear D gene. Germline CDR1 reads MNHNS; CDR2 reads SASEGT. The germline V and J ends were trimmed by 8 bases and 3 bases, with 16 bases remaining between them. This CDR3 is 15 amino acids long. CDR3 protein: CASGGFLSPNEKLFF. Written as DNA, the CDR3 is TGTGCCAGCGGCGGGTTTCTAAGCCCTAATGAAAAACTGTTTTTT.

The V and J genes are TRBV20-1 and TRBJ2-3, with 9 bases that match TRBD2. From germline, CDR1 is DFQATT and CDR2 SNEGSKA (reference sequence). V lost 3 bases to trimming and J lost 1 base; unmatched junction nucleotides: 5. The CDR3 is made up of 15 amino acids. The CDR3 DNA reads TGCAGTGCTAGGCGGTCTAGCGGGGGCACAGATACGCAGTATTTT. It encodes CSARRSSGGTDTQYF.